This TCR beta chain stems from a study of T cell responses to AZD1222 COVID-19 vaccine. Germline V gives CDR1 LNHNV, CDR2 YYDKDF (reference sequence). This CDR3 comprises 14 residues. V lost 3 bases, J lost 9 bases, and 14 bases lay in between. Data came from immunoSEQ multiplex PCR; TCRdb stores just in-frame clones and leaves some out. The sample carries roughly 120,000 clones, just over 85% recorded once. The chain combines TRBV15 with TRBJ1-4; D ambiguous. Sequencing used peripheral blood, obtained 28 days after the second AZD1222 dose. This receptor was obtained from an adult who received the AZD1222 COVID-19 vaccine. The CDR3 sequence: CATSSPGPTQKLFF. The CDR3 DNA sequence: TGTGCCACCAGCAGTCCCGGACCGACTCAAAAACTGTTTTTT.